A single sample is the source of the 31 T cell receptor beta chains below, sequenced in a study of T cells in localized non-small cell lung cancer (TCRdb year 2020). Receptors were amplified or captured by the immunoSEQ multiplex PCR assay. Here the immuneACCESS table is served through TCRdb, limited to in-frame sequences with V and J called. Missing clones are a known gap in these copies; in checked studies unresolved V genes cover under half, and the rest lacks a known reason. In all, the sample holds approximately 43,000 clones, and 85% to 90% of those were seen once. The top ten hold 2.6% of the sample. The sample consisted of peripheral blood, taken before any cancer treatment. Source of these receptors: a female donor at least 60 years old with stage I squamous cell lung carcinoma.

The gene calls are TRBV18 and TRBJ1-4, with D possibly TRBD1 on 6 matching bases. V dropped 1 base and J dropped 6 bases, with 12 bases sitting between them. The CDR3 runs 15 residues. CDR1 and CDR2 from the germline V gene are KGHSH and LQKENI. The CDR3 region has the DNA TGTGCCAGCTCACCACGGGGGCTGGGTGATGAAAAACTGTTTTTT. This translates into CASSPRGLGDEKLFF. The whole variable domain, remainder taken from reference TRBV18 and TRBJ1-4, is NAGVMQNPRHLVRRRGQEARLRCSPMKGHSHVYWYRQLPEEGLKFMVYLQKENIIDESGMPKERFSAEFPKEGPSILRIQQVVRGDSAAYFCASSPRGLGDEKLFFGSGTQLSVL.

The chain recombines TRBV15 with TRBJ2-5, with 15 bases matching TRBD2. This CDR3 is built from 18 residues. Trimming took 5 bases from V and 5 from J; bases not matched to a gene: 12. The V gene's germline CDR1 is LNHNV and CDR2 YYDKDF (reference sequence). CDR3 DNA: TGTGCCACCAGCCTCTCCAGGACTAGCGGGAGGGCCGGGGAGACCCAGTACTTC. This gives the protein CATSLSRTSGRAGETQYF.

This clone was detected only once. The CDR3 nucleotides are TGTGCCAGCCTCGTGACGGCGGGAGGTGGAGAGACCCAGTACTTC. Translated: CASLVTAGGGETQYF. The chain is built from TRBV2 and TRBJ2-5, with 8 bases that match TRBD2. Trimming at V came to 8 bases and at J to 4 bases, leaving 12 bases not matched to a gene. The germline V gene has CDR1 SNHLY and CDR2 FYNNEI. The CDR3 length is 15 residues.

This chain uses TRBV10-3 with TRBJ1-2, with unresolved D. Trimming left V 1 base short and J 3 bases short, with 3 bases between. This CDR3 comprises 12 residues. CDR1 is ENHRY, CDR2 SYGVKD, per germline. DNA for the CDR3: TGTGCCATCAGTGAGTATGACTATGGCTACACCTTC. Protein: CAISEYDYGYTF.

The chain joins TRBV7-3 to TRBJ2-6; tentative D call: TRBD2 (6 bases). Germline-derived CDR1 and CDR2 are SGHTA and FQGTGA. The CDR3 is 19 residues long. V lost 3 bases and J 2 bases, leaving 20 bases between the germline ends. The CDR3 bases are TGTGCCAGCAGCTTTCGGGGTCGGGGGACGCAAGCTGGGGCCAACGTCCTGACTTTC. This codes for CASSFRGRGTQAGANVLTF.

The V call is TRBV7-2, the J call TRBJ2-1; possibly TRBD2 for D (5 bases). This CDR3 has 17 residues. The germline gives CDR1 SGHTA, CDR2 FQGNSA. V lost 4 bases and J lost 0, with 16 bases in between. As DNA, the CDR3 is TGTGCCAGCAGCTCCCTCGTGCCGGGGAGCTCCTACAATGAGCAGTTCTTC. This codes for CASSSLVPGSSYNEQFF.

The V gene is TRBV19, the J gene TRBJ2-1; D call uncertain. V was pared by 2 bases and J by 7 bases, with 18 bases between. The CDR3 consists of 16 residues. Looked up from germline, CDR1 is LNHDA and CDR2 is SQIVND (reference sequence). The CDR3 protein is CASSIRSQSVGNEQFF. Written as DNA, the CDR3 is TGTGCCAGTAGTATAAGGAGTCAGTCCGTGGGAAATGAGCAGTTCTTC. Full variable domain (missing parts from reference TRBV19 and TRBJ2-1): DGGITQSPKYLFRKEGQNVTLSCEQNLNHDAMYWYRQDPGQGLRLIYYSQIVNDFQKGDIAEGYSVSREKKESFPLTVTSAQKNPTAFYLCASSIRSQSVGNEQFFGPGTRLTVL.

V is TRBV9 and J is TRBJ2-3, with 9 bases identical to TRBD1. The CDR3 spans 15 residues. Unmatched junction bases numbered 8, after V lost 3 bases and J lost 6 bases. Germline V CDR1 and CDR2: SGDLS, YYNGEE. As DNA, the CDR3 is TGTGCCAGCAGCGATGGGACAGGGAACATGGATACGCAGTATTTT. Protein: CASSDGTGNMDTQYF.

As DNA, the CDR3 is TGTGCCAGCAGCGTAGGGGGATCTGGACACAATGAGCAGTTCTTC. As protein: CASSVGGSGHNEQFF. The chain has TRBV9 and TRBJ2-1; D gene uncertain. The ends were cut back, 0 bases at V and 5 bases at J, with 12 bases in the middle. This CDR3 is built from 15 residues. Germline CDR1 is SGDLS and CDR2 is YYNGEE.

J is TRBJ1-3 and V is TRBV7-9, with a weak D call TRBD1 (5 bases). The CDR3 has 15 amino acids. Looked up from germline, CDR1 is SEHNR and CDR2 is FQNEAQ (reference sequence). V lost 5 bases and J lost 0, with 11 bases in between. In nucleotides, the CDR3 is TGTGCCAGCAGCCTCGGGGACCTCTCTGGAAACACCATATATTTT. Residues: CASSLGDLSGNTIYF.

This clone showed up just a few times. The chain employs TRBV7-8 and TRBJ1-2, with D perhaps TRBD1 (5 bases). CDR3 length: 13 amino acids. Germline V CDR1 and CDR2: SGHVS, FQNEAQ. The V and J ends lost 4 bases and 8 bases respectively, with 14 bases between them. CDR3 protein: CASSSGRERGYTF. The CDR3 coding sequence is TGTGCCAGCAGCTCGGGCAGGGAACGAGGCTACACCTTC.

A few counts support this clone. The V gene is TRBV7-2, the J gene TRBJ2-2, with D perhaps TRBD2 (6 bases). In germline, CDR1 is SGHTA, CDR2 FQGNSA. The CDR3 totals 16 residues. Trimming removed 5 bases from V and 5 bases from J, with 18 bases in between. CDR3 in amino acids: CASSPHVAAVTGELFF. CDR3 in DNA: TGTGCCAGCAGCCCACACGTAGCGGCGGTAACCGGGGAGCTGTTTTTT. Based on the CDR3 plus reference TRBV7-2 and TRBJ2-2, the full variable domain is GAGVSQSPSNKVTEKGKDVELRCDPISGHTALYWYRQSLGQGLEFLIYFQGNSAPDKSGLPSDRFSAERTGGSVSTLTIQRTQQEDSAVYLCASSPHVAAVTGELFFGEGSRLTVL.

The V and J genes are TRBV4-3 and TRBJ2-1; 9 nucleotides line up with TRBD2. Germline lookup yields CDR1 LGHNA and CDR2 YSLEER. There are 17 residues in the CDR3. With V trimmed by 4 bases and J by 5 bases, 12 bases remained unmatched. CDR3 sequence (DNA): TGCGCCAGCAGCCGGGACCCCCACGGACTAGCGAACAATGAGCAGTTCTTC. Its protein product is CASSRDPHGLANNEQFF.

This chain joins TRBV15 and TRBJ2-7; TRBD1 is a possible D gene (6 bases). The CDR3 covers 15 residues. The V and J ends lost 1 base and 4 bases respectively, with 14 bases between them. The V gene's germline CDR1 is LNHNV and CDR2 YYDKDF (reference sequence). This chain's CDR3 is CATSRGRDTAYEQYF. In nucleotides, the CDR3 is TGTGCCACCAGCAGAGGACGGGACACAGCGTACGAGCAGTACTTC.

The gene calls are TRBV7-3 and TRBJ2-1; 9 bases agree with TRBD2. Per germline, CDR1 SGHTA and CDR2 FQGTGA. This CDR3 is built from 17 residues. V shed 5 bases and J 5 bases; nucleotides not matched to a gene: 13. CDR3 amino acids: CASSHTLAGYGNNEQFF. In DNA form, the CDR3 reads TGTGCCAGCAGCCACACCCTAGCGGGGTATGGGAACAATGAGCAGTTCTTC.

The chain employs TRBV11-1 and TRBJ1-1, with 8 nucleotides matching TRBD1. There are 19 residues in the CDR3. V shed 4 bases and J 4 bases; nucleotides not matched to a gene: 20. Germline V gene sequence: CDR1 SGHAT, CDR2 FQDESV (reference sequence). The CDR3 bases are TGTGCCAGCAGCTCACGCACAGGGGGTTCCGGGGTCCGGGGCACTGAAGCTTTCTTT. Translating it yields CASSSRTGGSGVRGTEAFF.

The V and J genes are TRBV12-5 and TRBJ2-2; D not certain. The CDR3 is 17 amino acids. V was clipped by 0 bases and J by 0 bases, with 11 bases between them. Germline values: CDR1 LGHNT, CDR2 FRNRAP. This chain's CDR3 is CASGLVLTSANTGELFF. The CDR3 nucleotides read TGTGCTAGTGGTTTGGTCCTGACAAGCGCGAACACCGGGGAGCTGTTTTTT. Full variable domain (outside the CDR3, taken from reference TRBV12-5 and TRBJ2-2): DARVTQTPRHKVTEMGQEVTMRCQPILGHNTVFWYRQTMMQGLELLAYFRNRAPLDDSGMPKDRFSAEMPDATLATLKIQPSEPRDSAVYFCASGLVLTSANTGELFFGEGSRLTVL.

This clone has a handful of counts. The V and J genes are TRBV20-1 and TRBJ1-4; D is uncertain. Germline loops: CDR1 DFQATT, CDR2 SNEGSKA (reference sequence). Between the trimmed V and J ends, which lost 5 bases and 4 bases, there was a span of 5 bases. The CDR3 consists of 11 residues. This CDR3 is CSAGFNEKLFF. CDR3 coding DNA: TGCAGTGCTGGATTTAATGAAAAACTGTTTTTT.

The chain links TRBV7-8 to TRBJ1-5; unclear D gene. From germline, CDR1 is SGHVS and CDR2 FQNEAQ. This CDR3 is 13 amino acids long. Trimming cost V 6 bases and J 4 bases, with 10 bases left between them. This chain's CDR3 is CASSRGKNQPQHF. DNA for the CDR3: TGTGCCAGCAGTCGGGGAAAAAATCAGCCCCAGCATTTT.

J is TRBJ1-5 and V is TRBV7-2, with 8 bases that match TRBD1. The CDR3 totals 19 residues. Germline V gene sequence: CDR1 SGHTA, CDR2 FQGNSA. The V gene end was trimmed by 0 bases and the J gene end by 0 bases; junction bases not matched to a gene: 10. The DNA for the CDR3 is TGTGCCAGCAGCTTAGCCGGGACAGGAACCCTCTATAGCAATCAGCCCCAGCATTTT. Encoded protein: CASSLAGTGTLYSNQPQHF.

This chain uses TRBV6-4 with TRBJ2-1; TRBD2 matches at 8 bases. V shed 4 bases, J shed 6 bases, and the junction held 8 bases outside the gene matches. The CDR3 runs 15 residues. Germline V gene data show CDR1 as MRHNA and CDR2 as SNTAGT. CDR3 DNA: TGTGCCAGCAGTGTCTCGGGACTAGGGTCCAATGAGCAGTTCTTC. Protein: CASSVSGLGSNEQFF.

The rearrangement joins TRBV7-9 to TRBJ1-1, with 8 bases aligning to TRBD1. Germline-derived CDR1 and CDR2 are SEHNR and FQNEAQ (reference sequence). The J segment lost 5 bases and the V segment lost 5 bases, leaving 4 bases of the junction unmatched. This CDR3 region has 13 residues. The CDR3 protein is CASSGQGGTEAFF. The CDR3 nucleotides are TGTGCCAGCAGCGGACAGGGTGGAACTGAAGCTTTCTTT.

V usage is TRBV30 and J usage is TRBJ1-1; D uncertain. Germline assignment: CDR1 GTSNPN and CDR2 SVGIG (reference sequence). The CDR3 extends over 14 amino acids. V shed 3 bases and J shed 1 base, with 12 bases lying between them. The CDR3: CAWRGLWRNTEAFF. The DNA of the CDR3 is TGTGCCTGGAGAGGCCTATGGCGGAACACTGAAGCTTTCTTT.

V is TRBV19 and J is TRBJ2-1, with TRBD2 matching over 14 bases. CDR1 and CDR2 (germline): LNHDA, SQIVND (reference sequence). The CDR3 totals 15 residues. CDR3 loop: CASGLAGVYYNEQFF. The DNA of the CDR3 is TGTGCTTCGGGACTAGCGGGAGTCTACTACAATGAGCAGTTCTTC.

The V gene is TRBV5-4, the J gene TRBJ1-1; possible D gene TRBD1, 5 bases. CDR1 and CDR2 (germline): SGHNT, YYREEE (reference sequence). CDR3 length equals 13 residues. V lost 4 bases and J 5 bases, leaving 12 bases between the germline ends. The CDR3, as DNA: TGTGCCAGCAGCCCGGGACCTCATACTGAAGCTTTCTTT. This gives the protein CASSPGPHTEAFF.

J is TRBJ2-5 and V is TRBV7-2; 8 bases align to TRBD2. Germline trimming cut 4 bases from V and 6 bases from J; bases unmatched to any gene: 10. Looked up from germline, CDR1 is SGHTA and CDR2 is FQGNSA. The CDR3 consists of 15 residues. CDR3 region: CASSYDSGSEKTQYF. Written as DNA, the CDR3 is TGTGCCAGCAGCTATGACAGCGGGAGTGAAAAGACCCAGTACTTC.

This chain joins TRBV5-1 and TRBJ2-1; 12 bases line up with TRBD2. The CDR3 covers 13 residues. The ends lost 7 bases at V and 9 bases at J; junction bases unmatched: 5. Looked up from germline, CDR1 is SGHRS and CDR2 is YFSETQ. The CDR3: CASAGTSGFEQFF. In nucleotides, the CDR3 is TGCGCCAGCGCCGGGACTAGCGGGTTTGAGCAGTTCTTC. Variable domain in full (rest from reference TRBV5-1 and TRBJ2-1): KAGVTQTPRYLIKTRGQQVTLSCSPISGHRSVSWYQQTPGQGLQFLFEYFSETQRNKGNFPGRFSGRQFSNSRSEMNVSTLELGDSALYLCASAGTSGFEQFFGPGTRLTVL.

The chain is built from TRBV6-5 and TRBJ2-7; 7 bases are a match to TRBD2. Germline trimming cut 7 bases from V and 3 bases from J; bases unmatched to any gene: 12. Germline CDR1 MNHEY, CDR2 SVGAGI. The CDR3 has 15 residues. The DNA for the CDR3 is TGTGCCAGCAAGCGGGGTGCAAGCGGGTACTACGAGCAGTACTTC. Translation: CASKRGASGYYEQYF.

The chain links TRBV2 to TRBJ2-1, with 7 bases lining up with TRBD2. CDR1 SNHLY and CDR2 FYNNEI come from the germline V gene. This CDR3 has 14 residues. The V gene end was trimmed by 5 bases and the J gene end by 8 bases; junction bases not matched to a gene: 9. CDR3 in amino acids: CASSLQSAGDEQFF. CDR3 nucleotides: TGTGCCAGCAGTCTACAGTCCGCGGGGGATGAGCAGTTCTTC.

The rearrangement links TRBV7-9 to TRBJ2-1, with D possibly being TRBD2 (5 bases). Germline-derived CDR1 and CDR2 are SEHNR and FQNEAQ (reference sequence). The CDR3 consists of 13 residues. The V end lost 6 bases, the J end lost 11 bases, and 17 bases lay between the germline ends. The CDR3 sequence: CASSLKGRGQQFF. The CDR3 DNA reads TGTGCCAGCAGTCTTAAGGGTCGCGGGCAGCAGTTCTTC.

This chain connects TRBV4-2 to TRBJ1-4, with D uncertain. Trimming stripped 0 bases from V and 6 bases from J, with 2 bases between. The CDR3 contains 12 residues. The germline V gene encodes CDR1 LGHNA and CDR2 YNFKEQ. The CDR3 region is CASSQDDEKLFF. CDR3 coding DNA: TGTGCCAGCAGCCAAGATGATGAAAAACTGTTTTTT.